This T cell receptor (beta chain) was profiled in a study of blood T cell repertoires in COVID-19. Study as a whole: The cDNA or gDNA used as material had been derived from T cells, B-cell-depleted T cells, or PBMCs.

This clone was counted only a few times. Assay: immunoSEQ multiplex PCR; the TCRdb copy retains only in-frame clones and omits some. In the table there are about 70,000 clones, 70% to 75% of which are singletons. Material: peripheral blood. The receptor was isolated from a woman between 65 and 79 years old with acute or convalescent COVID-19.

In DNA, the CDR3 is TGTGCCAGCGGCTCGACGGGGCCCCAGCATTTT. Translation: CASGSTGPQHF. This sequence joins TRBV2 and TRBJ1-5; D call uncertain. V was pared by 8 bases and J by 9 bases, with 11 bases between. CDR3 length equals 11 residues. Germline V gene lookup returns CDR1 SNHLY and CDR2 FYNNEI.